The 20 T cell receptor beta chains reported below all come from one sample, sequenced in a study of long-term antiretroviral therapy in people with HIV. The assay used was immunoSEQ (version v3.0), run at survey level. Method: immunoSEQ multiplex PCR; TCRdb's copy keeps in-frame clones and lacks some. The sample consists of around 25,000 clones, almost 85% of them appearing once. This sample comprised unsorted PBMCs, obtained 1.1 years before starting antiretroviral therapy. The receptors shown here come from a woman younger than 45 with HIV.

CDR3 nucleotide sequence: TGCGCCAGCAGCCAAGATCTTGATAGTGAAGCTTTCTTT. Its translation is CASSQDLDSEAFF. V and J are TRBV4-1 and TRBJ1-1; no clear D. The V gene's germline CDR1 is MGHRA and CDR2 YSYEKL. The CDR3 has 13 amino acids. With 0 bases removed from V and 7 bases from J, the gap between germline ends came to 9 bases.

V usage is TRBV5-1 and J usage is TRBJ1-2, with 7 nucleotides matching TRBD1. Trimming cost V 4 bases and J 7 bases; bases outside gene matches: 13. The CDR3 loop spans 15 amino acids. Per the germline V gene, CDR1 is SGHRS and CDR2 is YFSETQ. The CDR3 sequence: CASSPGGGGDSGYTF. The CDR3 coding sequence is TGCGCCAGCAGCCCGGGAGGAGGGGGCGATAGTGGCTACACCTTC.

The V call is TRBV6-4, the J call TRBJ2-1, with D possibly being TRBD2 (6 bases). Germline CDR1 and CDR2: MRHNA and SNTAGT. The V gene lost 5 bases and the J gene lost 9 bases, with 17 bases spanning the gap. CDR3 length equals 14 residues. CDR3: CASSSQSGTPEQFF. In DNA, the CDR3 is TGTGCCAGCAGTAGCCAATCCGGGACTCCTGAGCAGTTCTTC.

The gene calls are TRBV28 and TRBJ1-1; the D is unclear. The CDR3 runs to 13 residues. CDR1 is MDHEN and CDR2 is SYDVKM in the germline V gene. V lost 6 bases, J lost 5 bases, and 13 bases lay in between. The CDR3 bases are TGTGCCAGCAGCCCCGGGGATTGGACTGAAGCTTTCTTT. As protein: CASSPGDWTEAFF.

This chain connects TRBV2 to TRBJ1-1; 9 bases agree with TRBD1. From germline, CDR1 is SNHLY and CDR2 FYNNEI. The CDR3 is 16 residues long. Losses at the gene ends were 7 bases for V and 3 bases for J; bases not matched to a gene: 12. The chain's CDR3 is CASTEETGGKYTEAFF. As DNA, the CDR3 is TGTGCCAGCACCGAGGAGACAGGGGGGAAATACACTGAAGCTTTCTTT.

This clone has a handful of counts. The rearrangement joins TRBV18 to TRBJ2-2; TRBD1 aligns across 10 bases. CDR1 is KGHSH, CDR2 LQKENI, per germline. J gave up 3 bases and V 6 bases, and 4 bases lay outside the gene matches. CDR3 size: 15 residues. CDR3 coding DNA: TGTGCCAGCTCCCGGACAGGGGGATACACCGGGGAGCTGTTTTTT. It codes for CASSRTGGYTGELFF.

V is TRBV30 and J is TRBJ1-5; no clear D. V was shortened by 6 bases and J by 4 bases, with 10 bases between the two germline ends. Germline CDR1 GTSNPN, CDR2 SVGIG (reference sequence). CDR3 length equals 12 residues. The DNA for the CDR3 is TGTGCCTGCGGGCAGCCTAATCAGCCCCAGCATTTT. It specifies CACGQPNQPQHF.

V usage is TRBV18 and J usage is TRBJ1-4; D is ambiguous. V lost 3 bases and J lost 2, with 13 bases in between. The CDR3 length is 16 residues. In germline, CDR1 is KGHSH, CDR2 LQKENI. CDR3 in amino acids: CASSPGILSTNEKLFF. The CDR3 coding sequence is TGTGCCAGCTCACCGGGAATCCTGTCGACTAATGAAAAACTGTTTTTT.

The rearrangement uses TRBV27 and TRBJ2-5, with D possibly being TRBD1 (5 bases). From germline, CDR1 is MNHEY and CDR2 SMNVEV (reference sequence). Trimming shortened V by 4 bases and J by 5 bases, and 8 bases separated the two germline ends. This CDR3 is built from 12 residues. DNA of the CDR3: TGTGCCAGCAGTTCAAAGGGGGAGACCCAGTACTTC. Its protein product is CASSSKGETQYF.

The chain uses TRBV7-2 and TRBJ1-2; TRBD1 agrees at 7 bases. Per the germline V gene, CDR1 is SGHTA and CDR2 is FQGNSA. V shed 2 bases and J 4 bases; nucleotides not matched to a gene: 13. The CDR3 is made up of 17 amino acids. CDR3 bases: TGTGCCAGCAGCTTACGGGGACAGCTCACCTCCGGCTATGGCTACACCTTC. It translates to CASSLRGQLTSGYGYTF.

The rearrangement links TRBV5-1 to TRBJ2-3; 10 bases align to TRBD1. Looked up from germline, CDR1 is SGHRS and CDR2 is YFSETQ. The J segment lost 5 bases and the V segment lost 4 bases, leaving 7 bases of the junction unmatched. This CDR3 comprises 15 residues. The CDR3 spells CASSIQTGGEDTQYF. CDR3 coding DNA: TGCGCCAGCAGCATACAGACAGGGGGCGAAGATACGCAGTATTTT.

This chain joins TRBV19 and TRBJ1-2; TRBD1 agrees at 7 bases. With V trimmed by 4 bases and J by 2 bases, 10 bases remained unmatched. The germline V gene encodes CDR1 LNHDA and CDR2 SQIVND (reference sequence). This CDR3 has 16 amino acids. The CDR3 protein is CASSRYNRGSNYGYTF. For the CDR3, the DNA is TGTGCCAGTAGTAGGTATAACAGGGGTAGCAACTATGGCTACACCTTC.

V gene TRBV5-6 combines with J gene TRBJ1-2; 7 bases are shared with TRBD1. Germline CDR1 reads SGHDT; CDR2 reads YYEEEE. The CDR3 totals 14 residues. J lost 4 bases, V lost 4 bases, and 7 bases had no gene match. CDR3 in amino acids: CASSGMDRSYGYTF. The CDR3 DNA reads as TGTGCCAGCAGCGGGATGGACAGGAGCTATGGCTACACCTTC. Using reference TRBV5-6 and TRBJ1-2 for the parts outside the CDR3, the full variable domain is DAGVTQSPTHLIKTRGQQVTLRCSPKSGHDTVSWYQQALGQGPQFIFQYYEEEERQRGNFPDRFSGHQFPNYSSELNVNALLLGDSALYLCASSGMDRSYGYTFGSGTRLTVV.

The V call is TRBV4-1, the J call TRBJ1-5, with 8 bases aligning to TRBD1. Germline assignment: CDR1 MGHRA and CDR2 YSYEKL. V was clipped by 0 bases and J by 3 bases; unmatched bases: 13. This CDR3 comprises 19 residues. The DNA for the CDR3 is TGCGCCAGCAGCCAAGATGGGTCCCAGACAGGGGTAAACAATCAGCCCCAGCATTTT. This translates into CASSQDGSQTGVNNQPQHF.

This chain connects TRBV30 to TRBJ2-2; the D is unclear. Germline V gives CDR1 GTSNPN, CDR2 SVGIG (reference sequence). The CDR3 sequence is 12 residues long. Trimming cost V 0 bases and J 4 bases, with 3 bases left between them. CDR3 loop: CAWSVFTGELFF. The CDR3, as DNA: TGTGCCTGGAGTGTATTCACCGGGGAGCTGTTTTTT.

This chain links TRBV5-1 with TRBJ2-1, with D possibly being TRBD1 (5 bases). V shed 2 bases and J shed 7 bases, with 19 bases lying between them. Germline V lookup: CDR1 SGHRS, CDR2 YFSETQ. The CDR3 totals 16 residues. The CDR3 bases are TGCGCCAGCAGCTTACGAGACAGTCTGGGTGGGAATGAGCAGTTCTTC. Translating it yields CASSLRDSLGGNEQFF.

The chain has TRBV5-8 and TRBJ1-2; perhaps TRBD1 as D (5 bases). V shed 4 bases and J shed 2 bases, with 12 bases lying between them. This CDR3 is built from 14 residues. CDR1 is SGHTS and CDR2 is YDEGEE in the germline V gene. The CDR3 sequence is CASSQNDRNYGYTF. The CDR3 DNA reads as TGTGCCAGCAGCCAAAACGACAGAAACTATGGCTACACCTTC.

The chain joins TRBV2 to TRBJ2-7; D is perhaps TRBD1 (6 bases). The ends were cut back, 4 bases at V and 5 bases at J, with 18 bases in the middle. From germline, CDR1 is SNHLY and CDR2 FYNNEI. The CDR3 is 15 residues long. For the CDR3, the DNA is TGTGCCAGCAGTGCGGCCGGGACAAAAGGCGACGAGCAGTACGTC. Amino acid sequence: CASSAAGTKGDEQYV.

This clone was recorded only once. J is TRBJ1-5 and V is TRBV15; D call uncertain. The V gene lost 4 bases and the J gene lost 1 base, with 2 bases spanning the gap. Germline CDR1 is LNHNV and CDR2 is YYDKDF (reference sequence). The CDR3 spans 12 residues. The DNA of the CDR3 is TGTGCCACCAGCATAAGCAATCAGCCCCAGCATTTT. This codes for CATSISNQPQHF. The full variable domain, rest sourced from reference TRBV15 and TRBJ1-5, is DAMVIQNPRYQVTQFGKPVTLSCSQTLNHNVMYWYQQKSSQAPKLLFHYYDKDFNNEADTPDNFQSRRPNTSFCFLDIRSPGLGDTAMYLCATSISNQPQHFGDGTRLSIL.

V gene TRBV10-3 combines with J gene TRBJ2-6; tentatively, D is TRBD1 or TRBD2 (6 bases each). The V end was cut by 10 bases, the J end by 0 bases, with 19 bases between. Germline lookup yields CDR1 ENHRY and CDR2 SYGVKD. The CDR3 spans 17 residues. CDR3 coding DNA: TGTGCCACCTGGGGGCCCGGGGACTTCTCTGGGGCCAACGTCCTGACTTTC. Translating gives CATWGPGDFSGANVLTF.